The text below deals with one T cell receptor (beta chain). Its antigen is still unknown. An amount of RNA that ranged from roughly 0.45 to 1 ug was reverse transcribed with random hexamers. Across 54 Vbeta and 13 Jbeta, immunoSEQ multiplex PCR amplified TCR beta CDR3. One entry per CDR3 protein results from TCRdb running MiXCR on the immunoSEQ multiplex PCR reads. Of some 450,000 distinct CDR3 sequences in the sample, about 85% were seen once. CD8+ and CD4+ T cells taken from blood had their TCR beta sequenced. TEMRA cells were FACS-enriched, and CD8+ and CD4+ T cells were isolated negatively. The CDR3 has 14 amino acids. V gave up 4 bases and J gave up 2 bases; unmatched junction bases: 5. The V gene's germline CDR1 is SGHNT and CDR2 YENEEA. This sample is drawn from a study of CD8 T cells in Susac syndrome. Study observations and caveats: The TCR sequencing and HLA analysis in the study involved a relatively small number of individuals, as the study acknowledged.

The V gene is TRBV11-3, the J gene TRBJ2-7; 7 bases are a match to TRBD2. Input material: CD8+ T cells from PBMCs. The source is a human donor with multiple sclerosis. The CDR3 DNA is TGTGCCAGCAGCTATCTAGCGGAGGCCTACGAGCAGTACTTC. This codes for CASSYLAEAYEQYF.